The 9 T cell receptor beta chains listed next were all sequenced from one sample in a study of cytomegalovirus exposure and HLA in healthy donors. PCR was performed using 60 Vbeta and 13 Jbeta primers. Profiled with immunoSEQ multiplex PCR; TCRdb holds only in-frame clones, not every one. There are 200,000 to 300,000 clones in the sample; 78% occur only once, and roughly 0.45% lies in the top ten. The source material was PBMCs. The receptors were gathered from a boy between 5 and 17 years old in good health and CMV-seronegative.

The chain joins TRBV12-5 to TRBJ2-2; 8 bases map to TRBD1. The CDR3 loop spans 17 amino acids. V lost 1 base and J lost 2; bases outside the gene matches: 6. From germline, CDR1 is LGHNT and CDR2 FRNRAP. CDR3: CASGLGIRGQNTGELFF. CDR3 nucleotide sequence: TGTGCTAGTGGTTTGGGCATCAGGGGGCAAAACACCGGGGAGCTGTTTTTT.

This sequence joins TRBV29-1 and TRBJ1-2; maybe TRBD1 (5 bases). The CDR3 is made up of 12 amino acids. With 3 bases removed from V and 8 bases from J, the gap between germline ends came to 13 bases. Germline V CDR1 and CDR2: SQVTM, ANQGSEA. CDR3 amino acids: CSVDRDYRGYTF. CDR3 DNA: TGCAGCGTTGACCGGGACTATAGGGGCTACACCTTC.

The chain uses TRBV7-9 and TRBJ1-1, with TRBD1 matching over 10 bases. Germline-derived CDR1 and CDR2 are SEHNR and FQNEAQ (reference sequence). CDR3 size: 13 residues. The V and J ends lost 2 bases and 7 bases, in that order; junction bases with no gene match: 1. Written as DNA, the CDR3 is TGTGCCAGCAGCTTAAGGGACAGGGGTGAAGCTTTCTTT. Translation: CASSLRDRGEAFF.

V usage is TRBV12-5 and J usage is TRBJ1-4, with D uncertain. This CDR3 has 14 amino acids. Trimming left V 3 bases short and J 0 bases short, with 5 bases between. The germline gives CDR1 LGHNT, CDR2 FRNRAP. CDR3 DNA: TGTGCTAGTGGTTTCGGGGCAACTAATGAAAAACTGTTTTTT. Residues: CASGFGATNEKLFF.

The chain has TRBV5-6 and TRBJ1-2; no reliable D call. Trimming stripped 0 bases from V and 5 bases from J, with 11 bases between. The CDR3 consists of 14 residues. Looked up from germline, CDR1 is SGHDT and CDR2 is YYEEEE. The CDR3 DNA sequence: TGTGCCAGCAGCTTGGTTTCAGGTGGATATGGCTACACCTTC. This sequence encodes CASSLVSGGYGYTF.

This clone was observed a single time. This chain links TRBV5-1 with TRBJ2-3, with 10 bases aligning to TRBD2. Germline V gives CDR1 SGHRS, CDR2 YFSETQ. The CDR3 contains 17 residues. The junction had 13 bases not matched to a gene; V was cut back by 4 bases and J by 5 bases. The CDR3 nucleotides read TGCGCCAGCAGCACTACTAGCGGGGTAGGGAGTGGAGATACGCAGTATTTT. This gives the protein CASSTTSGVGSGDTQYF.

The V call is TRBV30, the J call TRBJ1-1; D ambiguous. The CDR3 has 13 amino acids. Trimming removed 4 bases at V and 5 bases at J, with 14 bases between. The germline V gene has CDR1 GTSNPN and CDR2 SVGIG (reference sequence). The chain's CDR3 is CAWNLRPGTEAFF. The CDR3 nucleotides are TGTGCCTGGAATCTCAGGCCGGGGACTGAAGCTTTCTTT. Filled out from reference TRBV30 and TRBJ1-1, the complete variable domain reads SQTIHQWPATLVQPVGSPLSLECTVEGTSNPNLYWYRQAAGRGLQLLFYSVGIGQISSEVPQNLSASRPQDRQFILSSKKLLLSDSGFYLCAWNLRPGTEAFFGQGTRLTVV.

This chain joins TRBV7-9 and TRBJ2-2, with 9 bases that match TRBD1. The V segment lost 2 bases and the J segment 5 bases; nucleotides outside the gene matches: 6. The CDR3 spans 16 residues. CDR1 SEHNR and CDR2 FQNEAQ come from the germline V gene (reference sequence). CDR3 DNA: TGTGCCAGCAGCTTAATGTCCGGACAGGGGACCGGGGAGCTGTTTTTT. Translating gives CASSLMSGQGTGELFF.

The chain has TRBV5-5 and TRBJ2-7; maybe TRBD1 (6 bases). Germline assignment: CDR1 SGHKS and CDR2 YYEKEE (reference sequence). This CDR3 has 16 residues. V was trimmed by 0 bases and J by 2 bases, leaving 15 bases between them. In DNA, the CDR3 is TGTGCCAGCAGCTTGGCCAGACAGGAAAGTACCTACGAGCAGTACTTC. It specifies CASSLARQESTYEQYF.